A single sample gave rise to the 8 T cell receptor beta chains below, sequenced in a study of identical twins. TCRdb re-called the 5' RACE reads with MiXCR, one entry per CDR3 protein. The data hold 250,000 or so distinct CDR3 sequences, with 7.5% observed a single time. This same sample was also taken into another study, of yellow fever vaccine responses in identical twins.

The sequenced sample was CD8+ T cells sorted from blood. All receptors derive from a woman between 18 and 29 years old in good health.

The V call is TRBV24-1, the J call TRBJ2-1; D gene ambiguous. This CDR3 has 15 amino acids. Germline CDR1 KGHDR, CDR2 SFDVKD. The V and J ends lost 0 bases and 2 bases respectively, with 7 bases between them. The CDR3 DNA reads TGTGCCACCAGTGATTTGGGGGATACCTACAATGAGCAGTTCTTC. Its protein is CATSDLGDTYNEQFF.

This clonotype was seen at least ten times. The chain carries TRBV4-1 and TRBJ1-1, with 10 bases matching TRBD1. V shed 2 bases, J shed 6 bases, and the junction held 9 bases outside the gene matches. The CDR3 sequence is 16 residues long. CDR1 and CDR2 from the germline V gene are MGHRA and YSYEKL. CDR3 amino acids: CASSQRDRGLYAEAFF. CDR3 bases: TGCGCCAGCAGCCAAAGAGACAGGGGGCTGTACGCTGAAGCTTTCTTT.

The sample holds many counts of this clonotype. V is TRBV12-3 or TRBV12-4 and J is TRBJ2-7; TRBD2 might be the D (6 bases). V lost 11 bases to trimming and J lost 6 bases, with 17 bases between them. The CDR3 is made up of 12 amino acids. The CDR3 DNA reads TGTGCCGTCAATCGGGGGTCGGGCGAGCAGTACTTC. Translating it yields CAVNRGSGEQYF.

This clonotype was seen repeatedly, ten times or more. V is TRBV27 and J is TRBJ2-3; D unclear. The germline gives CDR1 MNHEY, CDR2 SMNVEV (reference sequence). CDR3 length: 12 amino acids. Trimming stripped 8 bases from V and 2 bases from J, with 8 bases between. The CDR3 here is CASSADTDTQYF. In DNA, the CDR3 is TGTGCCAGCTCGGCCGACACAGATACGCAGTATTTT.

This clonotype was counted a few times. CDR3 protein: CSVVGASSNNEQFF. The DNA for the CDR3 is TGCAGCGTTGTCGGGGCGAGTTCGAACAATGAGCAGTTCTTC. The chain joins TRBV29-1 to TRBJ2-1; D may match TRBD1 or TRBD2 (5 bases each). CDR3 size: 14 residues. The germline V and J ends were trimmed by 4 bases and 5 bases, with 15 bases remaining between them. Germline V CDR1 and CDR2: SQVTM, ANQGSEA.

The gene calls are TRBV6-2 or TRBV6-3 and TRBJ2-3; no reliable D call. Germline V lookup: CDR1 MNHEY, CDR2 SVGEGT. The CDR3 spans 15 residues. The V end was cut by 4 bases, the J end by 0 bases, with 11 bases between. CDR3 sequence (DNA): TGTGCCAGCAGTTCGGGCGATACTAGCACAGATACGCAGTATTTT. Protein sequence: CASSSGDTSTDTQYF.

The gene calls are TRBV28 and TRBJ2-5; D unresolved. CDR1 and CDR2 from the germline V gene are MDHEN and SYDVKM. Trimming cost V 3 bases and J 5 bases, with 13 bases left between them. The CDR3 is made up of 14 amino acids. The CDR3 DNA sequence: TGTGCCAGCAGTTTGAGACCTAAGAGTGAGACCCAGTACTTC. Amino acids: CASSLRPKSETQYF.

This clonotype was detected many times. The chain's CDR3 is CASSLTSGSSYEQYF. Written as DNA, the CDR3 is TGTGCCAGCAGCCTTACTAGCGGGAGCTCCTACGAGCAGTACTTC. The rearrangement joins TRBV6-5 to TRBJ2-7; 11 bases are shared with TRBD2. The ends lost 6 bases at V and 0 bases at J; junction bases unmatched: 4. This CDR3 contains 15 residues. The V gene's germline CDR1 is MNHEY and CDR2 SVGAGI.